This TCR beta chain was found in a study of response to subunit inactivated influenza vaccine. Findings of the study overall: After each seasonal influenza vaccination, few new T cells are recruited, the authors suggested.

Notes on this clonotype: Its antigen is as yet unknown.

The CDR3 is 13 residues long. Losses at the gene ends were 9 bases for V and 9 bases for J; bases not matched to a gene: 12. The germline V gene has CDR1 SGHRS and CDR2 YFSETQ. In TCRdb, the RT-PCR reads were re-called with MiXCR into one record per CDR3 protein. Here the sample spans hundreds of thousands of distinct CDR3 sequences, 25% being singletons. This TCR was recovered from a man aged 45-65 years who received an inactivated influenza vaccine. The sample here was CD4+ T cells sorted from PBMCs, taken about 5 days after vaccination. This chain connects TRBV5-1 to TRBJ2-1; 7 bases fit TRBD2. CDR3 coding DNA: TGCGCCACCTACAACCCCGGGGGGAGTGAGCAGTTCTTC. It translates to CATYNPGGSEQFF.